The sequence of this TCR beta chain was determined in a study of siplizumab effects on memory and regulatory T cells. The CDR3 has 11 amino acids. Trimming stripped 10 bases from V and 7 bases from J, with 13 bases between. Here immunoSEQ multiplex PCR was the method, and the copy in TCRdb shows in-frame clones only, minus some. This repertoire shows 70,000 to 90,000 clones, 90% to 95% found once; its top ten account for about 4.5%. V is TRBV23-1 and J is TRBJ2-5; no reliable D call. TRBV23-1 has ORF status, its function being uncertain. The sequenced sample was CD8+ T cells sorted from blood. The TCR sequence derives from a human donor in good health. The CDR3 nucleotides read TGCGCCATTCCCCCCAGGTTGACCCAGTACTTC. It yields the protein CAIPPRLTQYF.